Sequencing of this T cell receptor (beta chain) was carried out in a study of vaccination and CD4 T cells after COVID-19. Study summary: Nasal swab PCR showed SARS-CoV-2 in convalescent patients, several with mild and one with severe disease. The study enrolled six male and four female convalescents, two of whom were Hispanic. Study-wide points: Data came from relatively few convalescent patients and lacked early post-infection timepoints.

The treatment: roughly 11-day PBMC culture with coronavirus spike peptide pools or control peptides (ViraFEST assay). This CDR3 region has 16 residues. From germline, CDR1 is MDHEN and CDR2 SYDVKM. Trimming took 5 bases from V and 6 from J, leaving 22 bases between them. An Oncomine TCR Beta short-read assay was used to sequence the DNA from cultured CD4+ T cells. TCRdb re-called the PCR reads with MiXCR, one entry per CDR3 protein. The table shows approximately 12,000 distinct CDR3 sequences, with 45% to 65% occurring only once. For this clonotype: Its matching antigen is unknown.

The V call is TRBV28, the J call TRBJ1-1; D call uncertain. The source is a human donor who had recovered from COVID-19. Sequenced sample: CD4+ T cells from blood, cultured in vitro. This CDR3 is CASSQTSGILTSEAFF. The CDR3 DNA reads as TGTGCCAGCAGTCAGACTAGCGGGATTTTGACCTCTGAAGCTTTCTTT.